The sequence of this TCR beta chain was determined in a study of blood T cell repertoires in COVID-19. On the study more broadly: Specimens from acute and convalescent COVID-19 originated in the United States, Italy and Spain. Sources were T cells, B-cell-depleted T cells, or PBMCs; the material itself was cDNA or gDNA.

The CDR3 runs to 16 residues. Looked up from germline, CDR1 is SEHNR and CDR2 is FQNEAQ (reference sequence). After removal of 7 bases from V and 4 bases from J, the junction contained 11 bases not matched to a gene. Original processing methods: Nucleated cell counts were estimated from reference gene primer amplification. The method was immunoSEQ multiplex PCR; TCRdb's version includes in-frame clones alone and lacks a portion of them. V and J calls and clone size are those listed in that table; D and trimming were worked out from the DNA. The sample holds fewer than 300,000 clones, more than 65% seen once.

Sequencing was performed on peripheral blood. This chain uses TRBV7-9 with TRBJ2-1; TRBD1 agrees at 9 bases. The TCR was taken from a woman younger than 35 with acute or convalescent COVID-19. The CDR3 protein is CASTGVGQGNYNEQFF. CDR3 in DNA: TGTGCCAGCACGGGGGTGGGACAGGGCAATTACAATGAGCAGTTCTTC.